Below, 27 T cell receptor beta chains from the same sample are listed, as sequenced in a study of tumor-infiltrating lymphocytes in primary liver carcinoma. Extraction of RNA together with DNA used about 17-31 mg of unsorted bulk tissue. Reverse transcription of around 0.45 ug total RNA with a constant-region primer produced TCR beta cDNA. Slightly modified ARM-PCR, run as three nested multiplex PCR rounds, produced the TCR beta libraries. For approximately 9 cycles apiece, the opening two PCR rounds ran with TRBV1-TRBV30 forward primers and a C-beta reverse primer. TCRdb fed the multiplex PCR reads into MiXCR, producing one record per CDR3 protein. The sample records more than 100,000 distinct CDR3 sequences, around 70% being singletons. The sample consisted of tumor-adjacent normal liver tissue. The receptors were sampled from an older woman with primary liver carcinoma and hepatitis B virus infection.

This clonotype turned up a few times. At one end the junction does not follow the germline gene, possibly because of a read error. This chain joins TRBV11-1 and TRBJ1-1, with D unclear. CDR1 and CDR2 from the germline V gene are SGHAT and FQDESV (reference sequence). The CDR3 contains 13 residues. The CDR3 nucleotides are TGTGCCAGCAGCTTAGGCCCGAACGCTGAAGCTTCCTTT. This translates into CASSLGPNAEASF.

This chain connects TRBV19 to TRBJ2-1; unclear D gene. The CDR3 extends over 15 amino acids. Germline V lookup: CDR1 LNHDA, CDR2 SQIVND (reference sequence). Trimming removed 9 bases at V and 9 bases at J, with 24 bases between. The CDR3 nucleotides read TGTGCCAGGAAGTTACGGTTAACTCCAGTGGGTGAGCAGTTCTTC. Protein product: CARKLRLTPVGEQFF.

Concerning this clonotype: This could be a read error, since a much larger clone is one nucleotide away. The rearrangement uses TRBV28 and TRBJ2-7; unclear D gene. This CDR3 region has 11 residues. The V gene's germline CDR1 is MDHEN and CDR2 SYDVKM. CDR3 residues: CVSSLFYEQYF. Written as DNA, the CDR3 is TGTGTCAGCAGTTTATTCTACGAGCAGTACTTC. Variable domain in full (rest from reference TRBV28 and TRBJ2-7): DVKVTQSSRYLVKRTGEKVFLECVQDMDHENMFWYRQDPGLGLRLIYFSYDVKMKEKGDIPEGYSVSREKKERFSLILESASTNQTSMYLCVSSLFYEQYFGPGTRLTVT.

This clonotype appeared once. This chain joins TRBV4-1 and TRBJ2-3; 11 bases match TRBD2. Trimming took 6 bases from V and 2 from J; bases not matched to a gene: 19. Germline CDR1 and CDR2: MGHRA and YSYEKL. There are 20 residues in the CDR3. The CDR3 nucleotides are TGCGCCAGCAGTCAGGGAGTTAGCGGGAGGGCCCGGAAGAACACAGATACGCAGTATTTT. Translating it yields CASSQGVSGRARKNTDTQYF.

The table lists this clonotype with many counts. The rearrangement joins TRBV12-3 or TRBV12-4 to TRBJ2-2, with 7 bases that match TRBD1. Unmatched junction bases numbered 8, after V lost 6 bases and J lost 7 bases. CDR3 length: 14 amino acids. The DNA of the CDR3 is TGTGCCAGCAGGAACGACAGGGTTCACGGGGAGCTGTTTTTT. Residues: CASRNDRVHGELFF.

At least ten counts were recorded for this clonotype. This sequence joins TRBV6-1 and TRBJ1-1; possible D gene TRBD1, 5 bases. The V and J ends lost 4 bases and 3 bases respectively, with 21 bases between them. The CDR3 totals 17 residues. Germline loops: CDR1 MNHNS, CDR2 SASEGT. The CDR3 loop reads CASSARSSGVRDTEAFF. For the CDR3, the DNA is TGTGCCAGCAGTGCAAGGAGTTCGGGGGTAAGGGACACTGAAGCTTTCTTT.

This clonotype showed up many times. The V gene is TRBV7-8, the J gene TRBJ2-2; possible D gene TRBD1, 6 bases. CDR1 is SGHVS and CDR2 is FQNEAQ in the germline V gene. CDR3 length: 15 amino acids. V gave up 5 bases and J gave up 5 bases, with 15 bases separating them. CDR3 in DNA: TGTGCCAGCAGCCCACAGGGCTCGAGGACCGGGGAGCTGTTTTTT. Translating it yields CASSPQGSRTGELFF.

On this clonotype: Since no conserved phenylalanine or tryptophan closes the CDR3, a read error is the likely cause. The chain recombines TRBV11-2 with TRBJ2-4; TRBD2 agrees at 10 bases. The CDR3 is 17 residues long. In germline, CDR1 is SGHAT, CDR2 FQNNGV. The CDR3 sequence: CGSSPGRLLSGGDIQYS. The CDR3 region has the DNA TGTGGCAGCAGCCCAGGCAGGCTACTAAGCGGGGGGGACATTCAGTACTCC.

The J gene is TRBJ2-5, the V gene TRBV9; 9 nucleotides line up with TRBD1. Germline lookup yields CDR1 SGDLS and CDR2 YYNGEE. This CDR3 contains 14 residues. V lost 4 bases, J lost 3 bases, and 4 bases stayed unmatched. The CDR3 sequence: CASSPRDREETQYF. CDR3 sequence (DNA): TGTGCCAGCAGCCCCCGGGACAGGGAAGAGACCCAGTACTTC.

As for this clonotype: At one end, the junction sequence differs from germline, possibly due to a read error. This chain links TRBV6-2 or TRBV6-3 with TRBJ2-4; TRBD1 might be the D (6 bases). The CDR3 sequence is 15 residues long. Looked up from germline, CDR1 is MNHEY and CDR2 is SVGEGT. The CDR3: CASSGSGQAKNIQYF. Here the CDR3 DNA reads TGTGCCAGCAGTGGTTCGGGACAAGCCAAGAACATTCAGTACTTC.

Turning to this clonotype: An end of the junction does not agree with germline; a read error may underlie this. This chain joins TRBV5-1 and TRBJ2-1; 7 nucleotides align to TRBD2. Germline V gene sequence: CDR1 SGHRS, CDR2 YFSETQ. There are 17 residues in the CDR3. The CDR3 region is CACSPTSLLSSYNEQFF. DNA for the CDR3: TGCGCCTGCAGCCCGACTAGCCTTCTAAGCTCCTACAATGAGCAGTTCTTC.

In this sample, this clonotype turned up once. This CDR3 is missing its conserved last phenylalanine or tryptophan, likely due to a read error. The chain employs TRBV29-1 and TRBJ2-3, with D possibly TRBD1 on 6 matching bases. CDR1 SQVTM and CDR2 ANQGSEA come from the germline V gene. CDR3 length equals 14 residues. CDR3 in amino acids: CSIEGGRGADTQYC. The CDR3 region has the DNA TGCAGCATTGAAGGTGGCAGGGGAGCAGATACGCAGTATTGT.

On this clonotype itself: This may come from a read error, since a much larger clone is one base off. This sequence joins TRBV5-1 and TRBJ2-5; D gene ambiguous. The V gene lost 4 bases and the J gene lost 2 bases, with 15 bases spanning the gap. In germline, CDR1 is SGHRS, CDR2 YFSETQ. The CDR3 spans 15 residues. The CDR3 DNA sequence: TGCGCCAGCAGCATGGCCTCCCAGAGACAAGAGACCCAGTACTTC. Amino acid sequence: CASSMASQRQETQYF.

On this clonotype: A read error may explain this, as a much larger clone is one base away. The rearrangement joins TRBV28 to TRBJ1-2; no clear D. The CDR3 sequence is 14 residues long. Germline V gene sequence: CDR1 MDHEN, CDR2 SYDVKM. CDR3 sequence reads: CASSLSRHLFGYIF. DNA of the CDR3: TGTGCCAGCAGTTTATCCCGACACCTCTTTGGCTACATCTTC.

Regarding this clonotype: A junction end diverges from the germline sequence, so it may reflect a read error. The gene calls are TRBV11-3 and TRBJ2-1; 8 positions match TRBD1. In germline, CDR1 is SGHNT, CDR2 YENEEA. CDR3 length: 16 residues. The CDR3 reads CANRLQSSGGRNERFF. CDR3 in DNA: TGTGCCAACAGGTTACAATCTTCAGGGGGCCGCAATGAGCGGTTCTTC.

The rearrangement joins TRBV11-2 to TRBJ2-3; tentatively, D is TRBD2 (6 bases). Germline V gene data show CDR1 as SGHAT and CDR2 as FQNNGV. The V end lost 5 bases, the J end lost 5 bases, and 23 bases lay between the germline ends. The CDR3 is 17 residues long. CDR3 in amino acids: CASSTKREPLRGDTQYF. Written as DNA, the CDR3 is TGTGCCAGCAGCACCAAACGGGAGCCACTAAGAGGAGATACGCAGTATTTT. Together with reference TRBV11-2 and TRBJ2-3, the CDR3 gives the full variable domain: EAGVAQSPRYKIIEKRQSVAFWCNPISGHATLYWYQQILGQGPKLLIQFQNNGVVDDSQLPKDRFSAERLKGVDSTLKIQPAKLEDSAVYLCASSTKREPLRGDTQYFGPGTRLTVL.

In its sample, this clonotype was seen many times. A read error may explain this, as a much larger clone is one base away. J is TRBJ1-2 and V is TRBV11-1; a possible D gene is TRBD1 (5 bases). Germline V lookup: CDR1 SGHAT, CDR2 FQDESV (reference sequence). This CDR3 is 14 amino acids long. Here the CDR3 reads CASSRDRQSYGCTF. DNA of the CDR3: TGTGCCAGCAGCCGGGACCGACAATCTTATGGCTGCACCTTC.

V is TRBV6-6 and J is TRBJ2-3, with D perhaps assigned TRBD1 or TRBD2 (5 bases each). Germline lookup yields CDR1 MNHNY and CDR2 SVGAGI (reference sequence). Trimming took 2 bases from V and 4 from J, leaving 25 bases between them. This CDR3 region has 19 residues. CDR3 loop: CASSYGAGSGFVEADTQYF. The CDR3 DNA reads TGTGCCAGCAGTTACGGGGCGGGCTCGGGATTCGTGGAGGCAGATACGCAGTATTTT.

This clonotype was observed once. A read error is likely, as this CDR3 ends without the conserved phenylalanine or tryptophan. This rearrangement joins TRBV7-9 to TRBJ2-3, with TRBD2 matching 10 bases. The CDR3 contains 14 residues. Per the germline V gene, CDR1 is SEHNR and CDR2 is FQNEAQ (reference sequence). CDR3 in DNA: TGTGCCAGCAACGAAGCGGGAGGGCCTGATAGGCAGTATATT. The encoded protein is CASNEAGGPDRQYI.

Only one count was recorded for this clonotype. At one boundary the junction diverges from the germline segment, which might be a read error. This chain links TRBV29-1 with TRBJ1-3; D remains unclear. Germline V gene sequence: CDR1 SQVTM, CDR2 ANQGSEA. The CDR3 extends over 11 amino acids. As DNA, the CDR3 is TGCAGCGTTCATGTTGGAAACACCATATACTTT. It encodes CSVHVGNTIYF.

Points on this clonotype: The conserved final phenylalanine or tryptophan is absent from the CDR3, which likely points to a read error. This chain links TRBV29-1 with TRBJ2-1, with D unresolved. Germline V gene lookup returns CDR1 SQVTM and CDR2 ANQGSEA. There are 16 residues in the CDR3. This CDR3 is CSAFLKGPLGYKEQFL. The CDR3 region has the DNA TGCAGCGCCTTTTTGAAAGGGCCCCTCGGCTACAAAGAGCAGTTCTTA.

This clonotype appeared a few times. The J gene is TRBJ2-7, the V gene TRBV2; 7 nucleotides match TRBD1. This CDR3 region has 15 residues. The germline V gene has CDR1 SNHLY and CDR2 FYNNEI. Unmatched junction bases numbered 13, after V lost 7 bases and J lost 4 bases. The CDR3 sequence is CASTPRGWQEYEQYF. The CDR3 DNA reads as TGTGCCAGCACTCCCAGGGGGTGGCAGGAGTACGAGCAGTACTTC.

Notes on this clonotype: A much larger clone is a single base away; this may be a read error. Because the CDR3 is missing its conserved closing phenylalanine or tryptophan, this is likely a read error. The gene calls are TRBV29-1 and TRBJ1-1, with D perhaps TRBD1 (6 bases). Germline V gene data show CDR1 as SQVTM and CDR2 as ANQGSEA. CDR3 length: 15 residues. The CDR3 sequence: CGGGRQDPSYTEAFL. In DNA form, the CDR3 reads TGCGGCGGGGGTAGACAGGACCCTTCGTACACTGAAGCTTTCCTT.

This chain links TRBV6-5 with TRBJ2-3, with 7 bases identical to TRBD1. Germline loops: CDR1 MNHEY, CDR2 SVGAGI. V dropped 6 bases and J dropped 14; count of bases not matched to a gene: 17. This CDR3 comprises 14 residues. CDR3 coding DNA: TGTGCCAGCAGCTCGACAGGGAACGGCGATACACGGTATTTT. This codes for CASSSTGNGDTRYF.

Regarding this clonotype: The germline gene is not matched at one end of the junction; a read error may be the cause. The chain recombines TRBV13 with TRBJ2-1, with TRBD2 matching over 10 bases. This CDR3 region has 16 residues. In germline, CDR1 is PRHDT, CDR2 FYEKMQ (reference sequence). The CDR3, as DNA: TGTGCCAGCAACCTACCCGGACTAGCGGTCTACAATGAGCAGTTATTC. This codes for CASNLPGLAVYNEQLF.

This clonotype appeared many times. The gene calls are TRBV7-3 and TRBJ2-5, with 8 positions matching TRBD2. V trimming: 4 bases; J trimming: 1 base; junction bases outside the gene matches: 5. CDR1 is SGHTA, CDR2 FQGTGA, per germline. The CDR3 has 15 residues. CDR3 DNA sequence: TGTGCCAGCAGCTCGGCGGGAGGATTCCAAGAGACCCAGTACTTC. As protein: CASSSAGGFQETQYF.

The chain links TRBV6-1 to TRBJ2-7; D remains unclear. This CDR3 comprises 15 residues. From germline, CDR1 is MNHNS and CDR2 SASEGT. The CDR3 DNA sequence: TGTGTCAGGAGTTTATCCAGCGTCCTCTCCTACGAGCAGTACTTC. Its translation: CVRSLSSVLSYEQYF.